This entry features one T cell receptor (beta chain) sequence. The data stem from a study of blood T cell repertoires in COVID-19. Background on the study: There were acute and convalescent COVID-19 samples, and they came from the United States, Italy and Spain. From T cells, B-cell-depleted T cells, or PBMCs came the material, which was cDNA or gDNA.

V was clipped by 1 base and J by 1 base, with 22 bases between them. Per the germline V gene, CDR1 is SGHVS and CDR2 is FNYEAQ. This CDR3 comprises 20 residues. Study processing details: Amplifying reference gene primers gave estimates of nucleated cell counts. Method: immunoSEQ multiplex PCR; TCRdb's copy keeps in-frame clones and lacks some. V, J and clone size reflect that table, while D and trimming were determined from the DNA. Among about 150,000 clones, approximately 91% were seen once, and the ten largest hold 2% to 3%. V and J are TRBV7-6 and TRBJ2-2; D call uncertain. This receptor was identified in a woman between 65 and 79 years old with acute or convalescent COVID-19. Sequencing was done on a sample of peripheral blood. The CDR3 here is CASSLEPPMQPIKNTGELFF. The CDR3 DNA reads TGTGCCAGCAGCTTAGAGCCTCCGATGCAACCGATAAAGAACACCGGGGAGCTGTTTTTT.